The clone carrying this TCR beta chain was seen a few times. Its specificity is not known. The unexposed donors gave CD4+ T cells in about 2011-2019, prior to COVID-19. After about 11 days of culture, CD4+ T cells were isolated. The sample comes from a study of CD4 T cells in relation to SARS-CoV-2 and coronaviruses. TCRdb keeps only in-frame clones here, not all; method: immunoSEQ multiplex PCR. The sample includes 15,000 to 18,000 clones, about four fifths of them seen just once. Germline V lookup: CDR1 LGHDT, CDR2 YNNKEL (reference sequence). The CDR3 covers 20 residues. The ends lost 0 bases at V and 4 bases at J; junction bases unmatched: 14.

This TCR was recovered from a human donor in good health. The chain links TRBV3-1 (or the pseudogene TRBV3-2) to TRBJ2-3; 12 nucleotides line up with TRBD2. Sequences were obtained from CD4+ T cells from PBMCs, cultured in vitro. CDR3 loop: CASSQDHTSSGRAGADTQYF. DNA for the CDR3: TGTGCCAGCAGCCAAGACCACACTTCTAGCGGGAGGGCCGGGGCAGATACGCAGTATTTT.